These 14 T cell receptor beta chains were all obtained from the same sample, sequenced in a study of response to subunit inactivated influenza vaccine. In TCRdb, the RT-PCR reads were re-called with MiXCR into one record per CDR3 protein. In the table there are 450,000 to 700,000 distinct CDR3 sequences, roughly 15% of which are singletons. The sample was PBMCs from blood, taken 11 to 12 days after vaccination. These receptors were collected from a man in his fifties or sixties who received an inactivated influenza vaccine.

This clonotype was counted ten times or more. For the CDR3, the DNA is TGCGCCAGCAGCGAGGGACTCCACGAGAATCAGCCCCAGCATTTT. It encodes CASSEGLHENQPQHF. This chain joins TRBV5-1 and TRBJ1-5; D possibly corresponds to TRBD1 (5 bases). Germline V lookup: CDR1 SGHRS, CDR2 YFSETQ. The V and J ends lost 4 bases and 4 bases respectively, with 15 bases between them. The CDR3 extends over 15 amino acids.

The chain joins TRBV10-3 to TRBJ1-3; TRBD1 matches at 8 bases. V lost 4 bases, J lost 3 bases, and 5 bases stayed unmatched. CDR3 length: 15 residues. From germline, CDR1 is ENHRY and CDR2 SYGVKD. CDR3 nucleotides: TGTGCCATCAGTGGCCAGGGGGCGGATGGAAACACCATATATTTT. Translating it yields CAISGQGADGNTIYF.

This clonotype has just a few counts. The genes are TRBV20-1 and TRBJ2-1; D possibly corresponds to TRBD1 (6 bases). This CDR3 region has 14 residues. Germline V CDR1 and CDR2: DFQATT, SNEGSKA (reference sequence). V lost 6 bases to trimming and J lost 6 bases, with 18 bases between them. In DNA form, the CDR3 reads TGCAGTGCAAGGACACGGGGACACGGCAATGAGCAGTTCTTC. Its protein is CSARTRGHGNEQFF.

CDR3 in amino acids: CASSLVAAMGGGYTF. The CDR3 DNA sequence: TGTGCCAGCAGTTTAGTAGCAGCTATGGGCGGTGGCTACACCTTC. The gene calls are TRBV12-3 or TRBV12-4 and TRBJ1-2; no clear D gene. The V end was cut by 1 base, the J end by 7 bases, with 16 bases between. The CDR3 consists of 15 residues.

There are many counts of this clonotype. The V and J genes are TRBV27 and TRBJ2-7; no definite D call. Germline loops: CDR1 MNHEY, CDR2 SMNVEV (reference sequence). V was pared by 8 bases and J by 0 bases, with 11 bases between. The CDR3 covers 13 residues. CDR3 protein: CASGPTFSYEQYF. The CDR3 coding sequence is TGTGCCAGCGGCCCCACATTCTCCTACGAGCAGTACTTC.

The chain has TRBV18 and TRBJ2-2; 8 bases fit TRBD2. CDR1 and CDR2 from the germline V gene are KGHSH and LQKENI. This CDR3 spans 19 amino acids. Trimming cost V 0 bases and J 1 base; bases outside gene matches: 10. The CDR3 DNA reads TGTGCCAGCTCACCACCCTCCTCGGGGGGGTTAATGAACACCGGGGAGCTGTTTTTT. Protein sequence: CASSPPSSGGLMNTGELFF.

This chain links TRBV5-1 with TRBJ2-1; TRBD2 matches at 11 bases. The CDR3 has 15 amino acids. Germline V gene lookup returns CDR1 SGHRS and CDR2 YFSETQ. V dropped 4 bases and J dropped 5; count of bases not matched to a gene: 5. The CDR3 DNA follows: TGCGCCAGCAGCCGACTAGCGGGGCCCAACAATGAGCAGTTCTTC. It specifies CASSRLAGPNNEQFF.

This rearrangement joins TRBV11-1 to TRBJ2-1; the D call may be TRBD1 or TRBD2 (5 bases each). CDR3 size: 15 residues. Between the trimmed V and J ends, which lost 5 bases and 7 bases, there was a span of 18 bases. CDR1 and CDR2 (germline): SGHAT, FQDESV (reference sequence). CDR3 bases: TGTGCCAGCAGCCACCGGGGCCAGGGTAGTAATGAGCAGTTCTTC. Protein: CASSHRGQGSNEQFF.

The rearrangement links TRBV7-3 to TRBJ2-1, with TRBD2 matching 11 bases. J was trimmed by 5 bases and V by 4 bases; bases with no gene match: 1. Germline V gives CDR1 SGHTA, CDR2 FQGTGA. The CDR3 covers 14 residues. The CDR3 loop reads CASSSSGRNNEQFF. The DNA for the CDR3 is TGTGCCAGCAGCTCTAGCGGGAGGAACAATGAGCAGTTCTTC.

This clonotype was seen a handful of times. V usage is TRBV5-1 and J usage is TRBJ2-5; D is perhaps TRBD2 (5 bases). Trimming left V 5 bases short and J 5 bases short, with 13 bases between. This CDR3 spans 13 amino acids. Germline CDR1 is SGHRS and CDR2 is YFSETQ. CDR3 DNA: TGCGCCAGCAGGCCAGGAGGTTCGGAGACCCAGTACTTC. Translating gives CASRPGGSETQYF.

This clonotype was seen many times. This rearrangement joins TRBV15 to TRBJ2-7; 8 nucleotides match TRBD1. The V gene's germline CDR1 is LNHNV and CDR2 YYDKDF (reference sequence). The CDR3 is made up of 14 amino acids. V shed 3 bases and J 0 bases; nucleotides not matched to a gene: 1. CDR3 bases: TGTGCCACCAGCAGGACAGGGGACTCCTACGAGCAGTACTTC. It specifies CATSRTGDSYEQYF.

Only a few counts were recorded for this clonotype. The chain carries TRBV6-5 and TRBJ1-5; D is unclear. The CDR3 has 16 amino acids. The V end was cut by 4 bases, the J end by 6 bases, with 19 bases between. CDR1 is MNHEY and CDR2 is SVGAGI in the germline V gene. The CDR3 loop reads CASSLLRILLGQPQHF. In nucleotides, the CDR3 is TGTGCCAGCAGTTTACTCAGGATCCTCCTAGGTCAGCCCCAGCATTTT.

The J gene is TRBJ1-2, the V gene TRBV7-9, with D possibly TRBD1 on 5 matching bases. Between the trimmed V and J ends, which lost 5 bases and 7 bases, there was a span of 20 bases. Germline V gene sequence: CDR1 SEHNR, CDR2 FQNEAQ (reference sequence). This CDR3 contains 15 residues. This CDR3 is CASSRLGRGLGGYTF. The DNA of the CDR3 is TGTGCCAGCAGCCGATTAGGACGGGGACTTGGTGGCTACACCTTC.

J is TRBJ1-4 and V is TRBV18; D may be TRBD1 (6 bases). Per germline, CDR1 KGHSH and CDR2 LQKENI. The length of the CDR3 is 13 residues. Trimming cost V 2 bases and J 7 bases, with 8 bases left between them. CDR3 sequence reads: CASSPGTPEKLFF. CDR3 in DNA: TGTGCCAGCTCACCAGGGACACCTGAAAAACTGTTTTTT. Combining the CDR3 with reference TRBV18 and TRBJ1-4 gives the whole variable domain NAGVMQNPRHLVRRRGQEARLRCSPMKGHSHVYWYRQLPEEGLKFMVYLQKENIIDESGMPKERFSAEFPKEGPSILRIQQVVRGDSAAYFCASSPGTPEKLFFGSGTQLSVL.